This T cell receptor (beta chain) is drawn from a study of radiotherapy plus CTLA-4 blockade in lung cancer. Study in general: With 25% to 40% of patients having disease control, objective responses were seen in approximately 19%.

The germline V gene has CDR1 SGDLS and CDR2 YYNGEE. The CDR3 sequence is 14 residues long. J lost 4 bases, V lost 4 bases, and 7 bases had no gene match. Libraries were prepared by immunoSEQ multiplex PCR; TCRdb keeps only in-frame clonotypes and omits some of them. The repertoire includes roughly 100,000 clones, 82% of them detected once, and about 26% sits in the top ten. This clone has just a few counts. The antigen is not known. General observations from the study: Interferon-beta and early blood T cell clone dynamics reportedly predicted response best. Radiotherapy plus ipilimumab was followed by expansion in blood of tumor-derived TCR clones.

This chain connects TRBV9 to TRBJ1-2, with 7 nucleotides matching TRBD1. The sample consisted of peripheral blood, taken from a patient treated with radiotherapy plus ipilimumab. The receptor comes from a human donor with non-small cell lung cancer that progressed on radiotherapy plus ipilimumab. The DNA for the CDR3 is TGTGCCAGCAGCCCCCGGGGGACAGCCTATGGCTACACCTTC. Amino acids: CASSPRGTAYGYTF.